Listed here are 32 T cell receptor beta chains from one sample, sequenced in a study of blood T cell repertoires in COVID-19 (dated by TCRdb to 2019 to 2021). Library method: the immunoSEQ multiplex PCR assay. Entries here come from immuneACCESS through TCRdb and include only in-frame sequences with V and J called. Some clones fail to appear in such tables; in the studies checked, an unresolved V gene covers under half of the shortfall, and the cause of the remainder is unknown. Within this sample are 50,000 to 65,000 clones, with around nine tenths of them counted one time only. 3% to 4.5% of the sample comes from the top ten. Material for sequencing was peripheral blood. The receptors derive from a man between 70 and 80 years old with acute or convalescent COVID-19.

The chain joins TRBV7-7 to TRBJ2-5; TRBD2 agrees at 13 bases. Germline CDR1 SSHAT, CDR2 FNYEAQ (reference sequence). After removal of 1 base from V and 5 bases from J, the junction contained 4 bases not matched to a gene. The CDR3 totals 16 residues. CDR3 region: CASSLGLAGGGETQYF. In nucleotides, the CDR3 is TGTGCCAGCAGCTTAGGACTAGCGGGGGGAGGGGAGACCCAGTACTTC.

This chain links TRBV7-6 with TRBJ2-5; 10 bases are a match to TRBD2. This CDR3 spans 20 amino acids. The junction had 16 bases not matched to a gene; V was cut back by 1 base and J by 2 bases. Germline CDR1 and CDR2: SGHVS and FNYEAQ. In DNA form, the CDR3 reads TGTGCCAGCAGCTTAGAAAGGTTGGAGCTAGCGGGGGCCCAACAAGAGACCCAGTACTTC. Protein product: CASSLERLELAGAQQETQYF. Looking up the rest from reference TRBV7-6 and TRBJ2-5 gives the full variable domain: GAGVSQSPRYKVTKRGQDVALRCDPISGHVSLYWYRQALGQGPEFLTYFNYEAQQDKSGLPNDRFSAERPEGSISTLTIQRTEQRDSAMYRCASSLERLELAGAQQETQYFGPGTRLLVL.

V usage is TRBV28 and J usage is TRBJ1-5, with D perhaps matching TRBD1 (6 bases). CDR1 is MDHEN and CDR2 is SYDVKM in the germline V gene. The CDR3 has 16 residues. Trimming stripped 7 bases from V and 3 bases from J, with 19 bases between. CDR3 bases: TGTGCCAGCAACGGCTCAGACAGGCTCACCAATCAGCCCCAGCATTTT. Amino acids: CASNGSDRLTNQPQHF.

There are a few counts of this clone. The chain uses TRBV6-5 and TRBJ2-1, with 11 bases fitting TRBD1. V trimming: 5 bases; J trimming: 9 bases; junction bases outside the gene matches: 6. The germline V gene encodes CDR1 MNHEY and CDR2 SVGAGI. This CDR3 is 14 amino acids long. Written as DNA, the CDR3 is TGTGCCAGCAGTCTGGACAGGGGGCGGGGTGAGCAGTTCTTC. This codes for CASSLDRGRGEQFF.

CDR3 bases: TGTGCCAGCAGCCAAGACCCGGACAGCTACGAGCAGTACTTC. It specifies CASSQDPDSYEQYF. The V call is TRBV3-1 (or the pseudogene TRBV3-2), the J call TRBJ2-7; TRBD1 is a possible D gene (6 bases). Per the germline V gene, CDR1 is LGHDT and CDR2 is YNNKEL (reference sequence). CDR3 length: 14 residues. Between the trimmed V and J ends, which lost 0 bases and 3 bases, there was a span of 9 bases.

This chain links TRBV5-4 with TRBJ1-5, with D hard to call. Germline V CDR1 and CDR2: SGHNT, YYREEE (reference sequence). The V end lost 0 bases, the J end lost 7 bases, and 5 bases lay between the germline ends. The CDR3 runs to 12 residues. The CDR3 DNA follows: TGTGCCAGCAGCTTGGACAGCCAGCCCCAGCATTTT. As protein: CASSLDSQPQHF.

This clone was recorded only once. The CDR3 loop reads CASRRGQGREYF. CDR3 DNA sequence: TGTGCCAGCAGACGGGGACAAGGACGGGAGTACTTC. The chain carries TRBV12-3 or TRBV12-4 and TRBJ2-7; D perhaps matches TRBD1 (6 bases). The CDR3 loop spans 12 amino acids. V lost 6 bases and J 11 bases, leaving 17 bases between the germline ends.

The chain is built from TRBV27 and TRBJ1-4; TRBD1 is a possible D gene (5 bases). This CDR3 spans 19 amino acids. Trimming took 0 bases from V and 10 from J, leaving 27 bases between them. Per the germline V gene, CDR1 is MNHEY and CDR2 is SMNVEV (reference sequence). CDR3 DNA: TGTGCCAGCAGTTTATCGAGGCCAGGGTTTCGGGGAGGTCGAGCAAAACTGTTTTTT. It is translated as CASSLSRPGFRGGRAKLFF.

The J gene is TRBJ1-2, the V gene TRBV28; D is unresolved. V lost 2 bases to trimming and J lost 13 bases, with 11 bases between them. The germline gives CDR1 MDHEN, CDR2 SYDVKM. The CDR3 consists of 11 residues. The CDR3 loop is CASSLEQIATF. The DNA for the CDR3 is TGTGCCAGCAGTTTAGAACAAATCGCCACCTTC.

J is TRBJ2-3 and V is TRBV11-2; tentative D call: TRBD1 (6 bases). Trimming removed 1 base at V and 0 bases at J, with 8 bases between. Germline CDR1 reads SGHAT; CDR2 reads FQNNGV. The CDR3 covers 15 residues. Here the CDR3 DNA reads TGTGCCAGCAGCTTAGGGACAGCCAGCACAGATACGCAGTATTTT. This codes for CASSLGTASTDTQYF.

As regards this clone: Other DNA variants within this sample encode the same CDR3. The rearrangement uses TRBV20-1 and TRBJ2-5; TRBD2 matches at 11 bases. J was trimmed by 1 base and V by 3 bases; bases with no gene match: 4. Germline values: CDR1 DFQATT, CDR2 SNEGSKA (reference sequence). The CDR3 has 15 residues. The CDR3 protein is CSASETSGVQETQYF. CDR3 DNA sequence: TGCAGTGCTAGTGAGACTAGCGGGGTCCAAGAGACCCAGTACTTC.

The rearrangement links TRBV18 to TRBJ2-5, with TRBD2 as a possible D gene (5 bases). The V and J ends lost 3 bases and 5 bases respectively, with 13 bases between them. Germline V CDR1 and CDR2: KGHSH, LQKENI. This CDR3 has 14 residues. CDR3 sequence (DNA): TGTGCCAGCTCACCCTCGTGGAGGAGGGAGACCCAGTACTTC. This translates into CASSPSWRRETQYF.

V and J are TRBV7-3 and TRBJ2-3, with 9 bases lining up with TRBD2. In germline, CDR1 is SGHTA, CDR2 FQGTGA. The V gene end was trimmed by 5 bases and the J gene end by 5 bases; junction bases not matched to a gene: 14. The length of the CDR3 is 17 residues. In nucleotides, the CDR3 is TGTGCCAGCAGCCCCTTCAGGGGCGGGGGGGCCTTAGATACGCAGTATTTT. Translation: CASSPFRGGGALDTQYF.

V gene TRBV30 combines with J gene TRBJ1-2; the D is unclear. There are 14 residues in the CDR3. The germline V and J ends were trimmed by 3 bases and 0 bases, with 11 bases remaining between them. From germline, CDR1 is GTSNPN and CDR2 SVGIG (reference sequence). The CDR3 DNA follows: TGTGCCTGGAGCGAACTCCGGGCTAACTATGGCTACACCTTC. Protein: CAWSELRANYGYTF.

The chain links TRBV19 to TRBJ1-5, with D unresolved. The ends were cut back, 2 bases at V and 0 bases at J, with 8 bases in the middle. The CDR3 sequence is 15 residues long. Germline assignment: CDR1 LNHDA and CDR2 SQIVND (reference sequence). The CDR3 reads CASSIRRDSNQPQHF. The DNA for the CDR3 is TGTGCCAGTAGTATAAGGAGGGATAGCAATCAGCCCCAGCATTTT.

CDR3 residues: CASSPTEGRQDYTTDTQYF. CDR3 bases: TGCGCCAGCTCCCCCACCGAGGGGAGGCAGGACTACACCACAGATACGCAGTATTTT. The V call is TRBV23-1, the J call TRBJ2-3; TRBD2 is a possible D gene (6 bases). TRBV23-1 is an open reading frame whose function is uncertain. The CDR3 has 19 amino acids. Trimming took off 8 bases at V and 2 bases at J, with 29 bases between the two ends.

This chain uses TRBV28 with TRBJ2-5; possibly TRBD2 for D (5 bases). With 3 bases removed from V and 5 bases from J, the gap between germline ends came to 13 bases. The CDR3 covers 14 residues. The germline V gene has CDR1 MDHEN and CDR2 SYDVKM. The CDR3 nucleotides are TGTGCCAGCAGTTTCAAGTTTCAGCGGGAGACCCAGTACTTC. This gives the protein CASSFKFQRETQYF.

The chain is built from TRBV19 and TRBJ1-2, with 7 bases fitting TRBD1. The length of the CDR3 is 15 residues. Per germline, CDR1 LNHDA and CDR2 SQIVND (reference sequence). V was pared by 3 bases and J by 7 bases, with 11 bases of the junction left unmatched. DNA of the CDR3: TGTGCCAGTAGTATGTGGAGGGCCAGGGGGACTGGCTACACCTTC. Residues: CASSMWRARGTGYTF.

The gene calls are TRBV10-3 and TRBJ1-3; tentatively, D is TRBD1 (6 bases). This CDR3 has 15 amino acids. Trimming took 7 bases from V and 0 from J, leaving 13 bases between them. Germline V gene lookup returns CDR1 ENHRY and CDR2 SYGVKD. This CDR3 is CAITETGRSGNTIYF. The CDR3 region has the DNA TGTGCCATCACCGAGACAGGTCGCTCTGGAAACACCATATATTTT.

This clone has a single count. This chain links TRBV2 with TRBJ1-5, with TRBD1 matching over 7 bases. This CDR3 spans 15 amino acids. CDR1 SNHLY and CDR2 FYNNEI come from the germline V gene. The trim removed 7 bases at V and 2 bases at J, leaving 8 bases unmatched. The CDR3 DNA follows: TGTGCCAGCATGGAAACAGGGGTTGGCAATCAGCCCCAGCATTTT. This gives the protein CASMETGVGNQPQHF.

The chain has TRBV29-1 and TRBJ2-7, with D tentatively TRBD1 (5 bases). CDR3 length: 13 amino acids. The germline V gene encodes CDR1 SQVTM and CDR2 ANQGSEA. V was shortened by 6 bases and J by 3 bases, with 15 bases between the two germline ends. The CDR3: CSVTSGLNYEQYF. The CDR3 DNA follows: TGCAGCGTCACGTCAGGGTTAAACTACGAGCAGTACTTC.

The CDR3 protein is CASSPQTGGVFLPYGYTF. The DNA for the CDR3 is TGTGCCAGCTCACCACAAACAGGGGGCGTATTCCTACCTTATGGCTACACCTTC. This rearrangement joins TRBV18 to TRBJ1-2; 9 bases match TRBD1. This CDR3 is built from 18 residues. The ends lost 1 base at V and 5 bases at J; junction bases unmatched: 14. Germline V gene lookup returns CDR1 KGHSH and CDR2 LQKENI.

CDR3 in DNA: TGTGCCAGCAGCCCTTGGGCTAGGGGAGGAGAGACCCAGTACTTC. Residues: CASSPWARGGETQYF. The chain is built from TRBV7-2 and TRBJ2-5; D may be TRBD2 (6 bases). The CDR3 sequence is 15 residues long. V was cut by 5 bases and J by 4 bases, with 17 bases left in between. Germline V gene data show CDR1 as SGHTA and CDR2 as FQGNSA.

Comments on this clone: Germline is not matched at one junction end, which may reflect a read error. This chain joins TRBV7-2 and TRBJ2-7; the match to TRBD2 covers 11 bases. The V gene's germline CDR1 is SGHTA and CDR2 FQGNSA. CDR3 size: 16 residues. The CDR3 reads CASSIAGGVLRYEQYF. CDR3 nucleotide sequence: TGTGCCAGCAGCATAGCGGGGGGGGTCCTAAGGTACGAGCAGTACTTC.

This sequence joins TRBV2 and TRBJ1-4, with TRBD1 matching 7 bases. Germline V gene lookup returns CDR1 SNHLY and CDR2 FYNNEI. This CDR3 region has 14 residues. Unmatched junction bases numbered 8, after V lost 8 bases and J lost 5 bases. The CDR3 bases are TGTGCCAGCGAGGCCGGGACAGCAAATGAAAAACTGTTTTTT. Translating gives CASEAGTANEKLFF.

This clone was observed a handful of times. The CDR3 reads CASRRFQGANYGYTF. Here the CDR3 DNA reads TGTGCCAGCAGGCGATTTCAGGGGGCTAACTATGGCTACACCTTC. The chain combines TRBV27 with TRBJ1-2, with 7 bases fitting TRBD1. The CDR3 is 15 amino acids. Losses at the gene ends were 6 bases for V and 0 bases for J; bases not matched to a gene: 7. Germline CDR1 and CDR2: MNHEY and SMNVEV (reference sequence).

The V and J genes are TRBV14 and TRBJ2-3; TRBD1 aligns across 8 bases. Looked up from germline, CDR1 is SGHDN and CDR2 is FVKESK. Trimming cost V 5 bases and J 3 bases; bases outside gene matches: 10. This CDR3 region has 16 residues. The CDR3 bases are TGTGCCAGCAGCTTAACAGGGGGAGAACCGACAGATACGCAGTATTTT. It specifies CASSLTGGEPTDTQYF.

The CDR3 loop reads CASSQRLRDTEAFF. The CDR3 DNA sequence: TGTGCCAGCAGCCAGAGGTTACGGGACACTGAAGCTTTCTTT. The genes are TRBV16 and TRBJ1-1, with no clear D. This CDR3 has 14 residues. Trimming took 3 bases from V and 3 from J, leaving 11 bases between them. In germline, CDR1 is KGHSY, CDR2 FQNENV.

This chain joins TRBV7-6 and TRBJ2-3, with D maybe TRBD2 (6 bases). With 5 bases removed from V and 0 bases from J, the gap between germline ends came to 24 bases. The CDR3 is 19 residues long. Germline V lookup: CDR1 SGHVS, CDR2 FNYEAQ. The CDR3 DNA reads as TGTGCCAGCAGCCCATATCTCAGTCTGTACGCGGGGAGCACAGATACGCAGTATTTT. Protein sequence: CASSPYLSLYAGSTDTQYF.

The chain uses TRBV29-1 and TRBJ2-2; unclear D gene. V was cut by 1 base and J by 3 bases, with 6 bases left in between. Germline V gene data show CDR1 as SQVTM and CDR2 as ANQGSEA. The CDR3 has 13 amino acids. CDR3 nucleotide sequence: TGCAGCGTTGAAGGAGGCCACACCGGGGAGCTGTTTTTT. This encodes CSVEGGHTGELFF.

This chain connects TRBV3-1 (or the pseudogene TRBV3-2) to TRBJ2-1, with TRBD2 as a possible D gene (6 bases). V lost 4 bases, J lost 6 bases, and 19 bases lay in between. The CDR3 totals 16 residues. Germline V CDR1 and CDR2: LGHDT, YNNKEL (reference sequence). The CDR3 DNA sequence: TGTGCCAGCAGCCGCGGGACTTCCTCAACCTCCAATGAGCAGTTCTTC. Translation: CASSRGTSSTSNEQFF.

The chain employs TRBV6-2 or TRBV6-3 and TRBJ2-2, with 7 nucleotides matching TRBD2. CDR3 size: 17 residues. From germline, CDR1 is MNHEY and CDR2 SVGEGT. V dropped 2 bases and J dropped 6; count of bases not matched to a gene: 12. DNA of the CDR3: TGTGCCAGCAGTTACCTCACGGGGGGACCGAGGGCCGGGGAGCTGTTTTTT. Translated, it gives CASSYLTGGPRAGELFF.